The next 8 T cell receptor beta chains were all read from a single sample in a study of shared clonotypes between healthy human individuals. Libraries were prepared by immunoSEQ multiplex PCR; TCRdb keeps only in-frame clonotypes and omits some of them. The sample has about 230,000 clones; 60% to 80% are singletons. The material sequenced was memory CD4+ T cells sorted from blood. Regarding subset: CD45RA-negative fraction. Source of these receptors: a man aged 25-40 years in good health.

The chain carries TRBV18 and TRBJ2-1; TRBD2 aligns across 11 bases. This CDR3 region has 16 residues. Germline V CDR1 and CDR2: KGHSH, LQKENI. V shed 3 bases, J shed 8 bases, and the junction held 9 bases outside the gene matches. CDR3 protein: CASSPTLAGGGDEQFF. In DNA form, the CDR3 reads TGTGCCAGCTCACCTACCCTAGCGGGAGGTGGGGATGAGCAGTTCTTC.

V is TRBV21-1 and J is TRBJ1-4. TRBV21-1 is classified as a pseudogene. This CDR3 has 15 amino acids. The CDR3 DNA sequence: TGTGCCAGCAGCAAAGAGGTGCAGATCTTCGAAAAACTGTTTTTT. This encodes CASSKEVQIFEKLFF.

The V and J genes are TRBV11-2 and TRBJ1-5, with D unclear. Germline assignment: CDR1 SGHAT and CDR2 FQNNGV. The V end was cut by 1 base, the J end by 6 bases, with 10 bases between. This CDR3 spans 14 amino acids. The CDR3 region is CASSLASTAQPQHF. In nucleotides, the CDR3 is TGTGCCAGCAGCTTAGCCTCTACGGCTCAGCCCCAGCATTTT. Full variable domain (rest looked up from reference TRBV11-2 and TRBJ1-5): EAGVAQSPRYKIIEKRQSVAFWCNPISGHATLYWYQQILGQGPKLLIQFQNNGVVDDSQLPKDRFSAERLKGVDSTLKIQPAKLEDSAVYLCASSLASTAQPQHFGDGTRLSIL.

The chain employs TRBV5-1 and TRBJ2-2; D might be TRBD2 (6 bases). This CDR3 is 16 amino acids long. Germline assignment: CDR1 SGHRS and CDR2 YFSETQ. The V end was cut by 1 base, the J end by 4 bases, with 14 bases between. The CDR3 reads CASSLPGAQTTGELFF. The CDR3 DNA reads TGCGCCAGCAGCTTGCCGGGAGCCCAGACCACCGGGGAGCTGTTTTTT.

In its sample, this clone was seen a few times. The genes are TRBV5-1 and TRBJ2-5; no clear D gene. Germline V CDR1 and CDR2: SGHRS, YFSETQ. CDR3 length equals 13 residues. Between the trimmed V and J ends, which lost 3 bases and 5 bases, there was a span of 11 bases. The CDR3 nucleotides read TGCGCCAGCAGCTATTCAAGTGACGAGACCCAGTACTTC. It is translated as CASSYSSDETQYF.

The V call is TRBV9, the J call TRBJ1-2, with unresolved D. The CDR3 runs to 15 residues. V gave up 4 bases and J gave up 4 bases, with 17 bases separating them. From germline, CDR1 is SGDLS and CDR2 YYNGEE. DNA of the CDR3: TGTGCCAGCAGCTCCTCTTTACGGCGGAGCTATGGCTACACCTTC. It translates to CASSSSLRRSYGYTF.

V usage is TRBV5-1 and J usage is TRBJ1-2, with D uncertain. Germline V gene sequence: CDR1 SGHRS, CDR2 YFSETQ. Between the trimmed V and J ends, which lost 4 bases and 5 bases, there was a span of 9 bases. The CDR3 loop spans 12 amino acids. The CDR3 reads CASSTKGYGYTF. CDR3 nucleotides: TGCGCCAGCAGCACAAAAGGGTATGGCTACACCTTC.

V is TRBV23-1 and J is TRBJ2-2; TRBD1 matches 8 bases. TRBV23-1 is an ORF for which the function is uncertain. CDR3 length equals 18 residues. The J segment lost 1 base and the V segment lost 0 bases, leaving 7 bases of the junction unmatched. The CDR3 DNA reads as TGCGCCAGCAGTCAATCGGTTGGGGGACAGGTGAACACCGGGGAGCTGTTTTTT. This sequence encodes CASSQSVGGQVNTGELFF.